Described below is a single T cell receptor (beta chain) sequence and its context. Its antigen is currently unknown. The data were obtained in a study of T cell repertoires in cytomegalovirus infection. In the study overall: Signatures in public TCR beta sequences pointed to both CMV infection and matching HLA type. Study-wide findings and caveats: Carriage of CMV together with the relevant HLA was identifiable through cumulative public TCR beta family frequency.

TCRdb re-derived calls from the reads in MiXCR, one entry per CDR3 protein. The top ten hold 9.5% to 15% of the sample, which has about 830,000 distinct CDR3 sequences, 30% to 35% seen once. V was shortened by 5 bases and J by 2 bases, with 15 bases between the two germline ends. This CDR3 is 15 amino acids long. The germline V gene has CDR1 SEHNR and CDR2 FQNEAQ (reference sequence). Sequencing was performed on cultured CD8+ T cells from PBMCs, taken from culture after CMV antigen stimulation. This clonotype was sampled from a human donor in good health (CMV status not recorded). Some clones in this sample may be carry-over from other donors' samples. This chain uses TRBV7-9 with TRBJ1-2; D gene uncertain. The CDR3 sequence is CASSGTRPANYGYTF. In DNA form, the CDR3 reads TGTGCCAGCAGCGGCACAAGGCCCGCGAACTATGGCTACACCTTC.